This T cell receptor (beta chain) was documented in a study of Ad26.COV2.S vaccination and SARS-CoV-2 variants. Across the whole study: The vaccine Ad26.COV2.S was put into the muscle once, or twice with 56 days between.

Treatment indicated: about 20 received Ad26.COV2.S at low or high dose, single or two shots; roughly five received placebo; per-sample allocation not given. Sampling was done on day 63 after the first vaccine or placebo injection. Aged 18-55 years, donor was enrolled in Boston in about 2020. Per germline, CDR1 KGHSY and CDR2 FQNENV. The CDR3 is 15 amino acids. Trimming took 0 bases from V and 4 from J; bases not matched to a gene: 1. TCRdb's copy holds only in-frame clones and misses some; the assay was immunoSEQ multiplex PCR. The sample shows about 350,000 clones, 80% to 90% of them seen only once. This TCR was sampled from a person between 18 and 60 years old who received the Ad26.COV2.S COVID-19 vaccine or a placebo. The chain employs TRBV16 and TRBJ2-1; 9 bases are a match to TRBD2. Sequenced material: peripheral blood, taken in a trial of Ad26.COV2.S vaccine versus placebo. As DNA, the CDR3 is TGTGCCAGCAGCCAATCTAGCGGGGGTTACAATGAGCAGTTCTTC. Translating gives CASSQSSGGYNEQFF. The variable domain in full, with the rest retrieved from reference TRBV16 and TRBJ2-1, is GEEVAQTPKHLVRGEGQKAKLYCAPIKGHSYVFWYQQVLKNEFKFLISFQNENVFDETGMPKERFSAKCLPNSPCSLEIQATKLEDSAVYFCASSQSSGGYNEQFFGPGTRLTVL.